Following are 23 T cell receptor beta chains from one sample sequenced in a study of radiation and T cells in renal cell carcinoma. Documented time point: baseline pretreatment blood. Treatment noted: 15 Gy SBRT to primary tumor, nephrectomy 4 weeks later. Sequenced by immunoSEQ multiplex PCR; TCRdb stores in-frame clones only, minus some. This table has tens of thousands of clones, 70% to 85% appearing once. The source material was blood, sampled from a patient whose treatment included radiotherapy and nephrectomy. The source is a man aged 60-69 years with renal cell carcinoma.

Comments on this clone: The junction does not match germline at one end; this may be a read error. V is TRBV27 and J is TRBJ1-2; D possibly corresponds to TRBD1 (6 bases). This CDR3 region has 15 residues. Germline V gene sequence: CDR1 MNHEY, CDR2 SMNVEV (reference sequence). The chain's CDR3 is CASRQTGSRNYGYTF. The CDR3 DNA follows: TGTGCCAGCAGGCAAACAGGGAGTCGGAACTATGGATACACCTTC.

The V call is TRBV19, the J call TRBJ2-7; tentatively, D is TRBD2 (5 bases). The CDR3 consists of 17 residues. Trimming removed 0 bases at V and 0 bases at J, with 15 bases between. From germline, CDR1 is LNHDA and CDR2 SQIVND (reference sequence). The CDR3 bases are TGTGCCAGTAGTATAGACGGCCGGAGGATGAGCTCCTACGAGCAGTACTTC. This translates into CASSIDGRRMSSYEQYF.

This clone is termed medium-sized. The chain is built from TRBV4-2 and TRBJ2-1, with TRBD2 matching 8 bases. CDR1 LGHNA and CDR2 YNFKEQ come from the germline V gene. The ends lost 0 bases at V and 7 bases at J; junction bases unmatched: 5. The CDR3 covers 15 residues. The CDR3 coding sequence is TGTGCCAGCAGCCAAGAGGCATTAGCGGGAAATGAGCAGTTCTTC. It specifies CASSQEALAGNEQFF.

The chain joins TRBV7-6 to TRBJ1-2; TRBD1 might be the D (6 bases). This CDR3 region has 16 residues. V was pared by 5 bases and J by 5 bases, with 21 bases between. CDR1 is SGHVS and CDR2 is FNYEAQ in the germline V gene. CDR3 in amino acids: CASSPSVQGFKYGYTF. The CDR3 nucleotides are TGTGCCAGCAGCCCTAGCGTACAGGGCTTCAAGTATGGCTACACCTTC.

This clone has just a few counts. V and J are TRBV7-9 and TRBJ2-7; 9 positions match TRBD1. V lost 1 base and J lost 2; bases outside the gene matches: 0. Germline V lookup: CDR1 SEHNR, CDR2 FQNEAQ (reference sequence). This CDR3 is 14 amino acids long. The CDR3 loop is CASSLGTGAYEQYF. CDR3 nucleotide sequence: TGTGCCAGCAGCTTAGGGACAGGGGCCTACGAGCAGTACTTC.

The chain links TRBV11-3 to TRBJ1-1; D remains unclear. CDR3 length: 13 amino acids. The germline V and J ends were trimmed by 5 bases and 3 bases, with 10 bases remaining between them. The germline V gene has CDR1 SGHNT and CDR2 YENEEA. CDR3 region: CASSTGGDTEAFF. The CDR3 bases are TGTGCCAGCAGCACCGGCGGGGACACTGAAGCTTTCTTT. The full variable domain, rest sourced from reference TRBV11-3 and TRBJ1-1, is EAGVVQSPRYKIIEKKQPVAFWCNPISGHNTLYWYLQNLGQGPELLIRYENEEAVDDSQLPKDRFSAERLKGVDSTLKIQPAELGDSAVYLCASSTGGDTEAFFGQGTRLTVV.

The gene calls are TRBV7-2 and TRBJ2-2; no reliable D call. Trimming removed 5 bases at V and 0 bases at J, with 13 bases between. CDR1 and CDR2 from the germline V gene are SGHTA and FQGNSA. The CDR3 is 16 residues long. The CDR3, as DNA: TGTGCCAGCAGCCCACGGACGGTTGCGAACACCGGGGAGCTGTTTTTT. Its translation is CASSPRTVANTGELFF.

The chain employs TRBV5-1 and TRBJ2-1; tentatively, D is TRBD2 (7 bases). The CDR3 has 16 residues. V was trimmed by 2 bases and J by 9 bases, leaving 21 bases between them. The germline CDR1 and CDR2 sequences are SGHRS and YFSETQ. The CDR3 DNA sequence: TGCGCCAGCAGCTTCTCGGGGGGCAGCGAGGGTGGTGAGCAGTTCTTC. Amino acids: CASSFSGGSEGGEQFF.

V and J are TRBV5-1 and TRBJ2-1, with 10 positions matching TRBD2. V lost 3 bases to trimming and J lost 7 bases; unmatched junction nucleotides: 10. Per germline, CDR1 SGHRS and CDR2 YFSETQ. This CDR3 region has 16 residues. In DNA, the CDR3 is TGCGCCAGCAGCTCCGAAGGGAGCGGGAGGGGGAATGAGCAGTTCTTC. It specifies CASSSEGSGRGNEQFF. The entire variable domain, with the rest obtained from reference TRBV5-1 and TRBJ2-1, is as follows: KAGVTQTPRYLIKTRGQQVTLSCSPISGHRSVSWYQQTPGQGLQFLFEYFSETQRNKGNFPGRFSGRQFSNSRSEMNVSTLELGDSALYLCASSSEGSGRGNEQFFGPGTRLTVL.

In DNA form, the CDR3 reads TGTGCCAGCAGCCAAGAGAGCGGTGCTGGGGCCAACGTCCTGACTTTC. Its protein product is CASSQESGAGANVLTF. The chain is built from TRBV4-2 and TRBJ2-6, with D possibly matching TRBD2 (5 bases). Trimming stripped 0 bases from V and 2 bases from J, with 8 bases between. CDR1 LGHNA and CDR2 YNFKEQ come from the germline V gene. This CDR3 has 16 amino acids.

The chain combines TRBV28 with TRBJ2-3, with 7 bases lining up with TRBD2. In germline, CDR1 is MDHEN, CDR2 SYDVKM. The length of the CDR3 is 15 residues. The V segment lost 1 base and the J segment 4 bases; nucleotides outside the gene matches: 5. In DNA, the CDR3 is TGTGCCAGCAGTTTATCGACTAGCTGGGCAGATACGCAGTATTTT. This sequence encodes CASSLSTSWADTQYF. The full variable domain, with the rest looked up from reference TRBV28 and TRBJ2-3, is DVKVTQSSRYLVKRTGEKVFLECVQDMDHENMFWYRQDPGLGLRLIYFSYDVKMKEKGDIPEGYSVSREKKERFSLILESASTNQTSMYLCASSLSTSWADTQYFGPGTRLTVL.

J is TRBJ2-7 and V is TRBV7-9; perhaps D is TRBD1 or TRBD2 (6 bases each). CDR1 and CDR2 (germline): SEHNR, FQNEAQ (reference sequence). The CDR3 has 17 residues. With 2 bases removed from V and 0 bases from J, the gap between germline ends came to 17 bases. The DNA of the CDR3 is TGTGCCAGCAGCTTAAAGGGGGGCGGTACTTCCTCCTACGAGCAGTACTTC. Encoded protein: CASSLKGGGTSSYEQYF.

Only one count was recorded for this clone. The chain joins TRBV9 to TRBJ2-7; D possibly corresponds to TRBD2 (5 bases). The CDR3 has 16 amino acids. CDR1 and CDR2 (germline): SGDLS, YYNGEE. Between the trimmed V and J ends, which lost 0 bases and 2 bases, there was a span of 15 bases. Here the CDR3 reads CASSVVSRAGPYEQYF. The CDR3 coding sequence is TGTGCCAGCAGCGTAGTTTCGAGGGCAGGCCCCTACGAGCAGTACTTC.

For the CDR3, the DNA is TGTGCCAGCAGCTTAGCGCAGCGGGCGGGAGGGCCTGGTGAGCAGTTCTTC. Amino acid sequence: CASSLAQRAGGPGEQFF. The chain links TRBV7-8 to TRBJ2-1, with TRBD2 identical over 9 bases. The CDR3 spans 17 residues. Unmatched junction bases numbered 12, after V lost 0 bases and J lost 9 bases. Germline loops: CDR1 SGHVS, CDR2 FQNEAQ.

The chain links TRBV5-1 to TRBJ2-3, with 10 nucleotides matching TRBD2. The CDR3 length is 16 residues. The germline V gene has CDR1 SGHRS and CDR2 YFSETQ. Losses at the gene ends were 4 bases for V and 4 bases for J; bases not matched to a gene: 9. CDR3 amino acids: CASSPSTSGTADTQYF. In DNA, the CDR3 is TGCGCCAGCAGCCCGTCTACTAGCGGGACGGCAGATACGCAGTATTTT.

This clone was observed a few times. This chain links TRBV19 with TRBJ2-1, with D unclear. Trimming pared 6 bases from V and 3 bases from J, leaving 6 bases between. CDR1 is LNHDA and CDR2 is SQIVND in the germline V gene (reference sequence). The CDR3 loop spans 12 amino acids. DNA of the CDR3: TGTGCCAGTAGCAAAAACTACAATGAGCAGTTCTTC. Its protein is CASSKNYNEQFF. Together with reference TRBV19 and TRBJ2-1, the CDR3 gives the full variable domain: DGGITQSPKYLFRKEGQNVTLSCEQNLNHDAMYWYRQDPGQGLRLIYYSQIVNDFQKGDIAEGYSVSREKKESFPLTVTSAQKNPTAFYLCASSKNYNEQFFGPGTRLTVL.

This clone was counted a few times. The CDR3, as DNA: TGTGCCAGCAGCGTAGTTCGGGGCGCCGGGGAGCTGTTTTTT. This gives the protein CASSVVRGAGELFF. The chain joins TRBV9 to TRBJ2-2, with D tentatively TRBD1 or TRBD2 (5 bases each). This CDR3 spans 14 amino acids. Germline V gene lookup returns CDR1 SGDLS and CDR2 YYNGEE. With 0 bases removed from V and 6 bases from J, the gap between germline ends came to 9 bases.

The chain employs TRBV19 and TRBJ2-5; the match to TRBD1 covers 9 bases. Trimming took 10 bases from V and 1 from J; bases not matched to a gene: 7. CDR1 LNHDA and CDR2 SQIVND come from the germline V gene (reference sequence). The CDR3 totals 14 residues. For the CDR3, the DNA is TGTGCCACCCCGGACAGGGGACGCCAAGAGACCCAGTACTTC. It codes for CATPDRGRQETQYF.

The V and J genes are TRBV5-4 and TRBJ1-4; the D gene is possibly TRBD1 (6 bases). The CDR3 consists of 13 residues. Trimming took 1 base from V and 8 from J, leaving 9 bases between them. The germline CDR1 and CDR2 sequences are SGHNT and YYREEE (reference sequence). This CDR3 is CASSLKGGEKLFF. As DNA, the CDR3 is TGTGCCAGCAGCTTGAAAGGGGGGGAAAAACTGTTTTTT.

V and J are TRBV6-1 and TRBJ2-1, with a possible D match to TRBD2 (5 bases). V gave up 6 bases and J gave up 7 bases, with 7 bases separating them. CDR1 is MNHNS, CDR2 SASEGT, per germline. The CDR3 has 11 amino acids. The CDR3 region has the DNA TGTGCCAGCAGCGTAGCGAATGAGCAGTTCTTC. Protein product: CASSVANEQFF.

The gene calls are TRBV29-1 and TRBJ1-1; D is uncertain. This CDR3 region has 13 residues. CDR1 is SQVTM, CDR2 ANQGSEA, per germline. The V and J ends lost 4 bases and 0 bases respectively, with 9 bases between them. CDR3 nucleotide sequence: TGCAGCGTTGTAGGCCCCATGAACACTGAAGCTTTCTTT. This gives the protein CSVVGPMNTEAFF.

This clone has just one count. The genes are TRBV5-1 and TRBJ2-5; 10 nucleotides match TRBD1. Germline CDR1 is SGHRS and CDR2 is YFSETQ. V shed 4 bases and J 1 base; nucleotides not matched to a gene: 7. This CDR3 region has 16 residues. The CDR3 DNA reads as TGCGCCAGCAGCCAGGACAGGGGGAGCTTCCAAGAGACCCAGTACTTC. As protein: CASSQDRGSFQETQYF.

This chain uses TRBV18 with TRBJ2-7, with D perhaps TRBD1 (6 bases). V was clipped by 2 bases and J by 6 bases, with 11 bases between them. The germline CDR1 and CDR2 sequences are KGHSH and LQKENI. The CDR3 loop spans 13 amino acids. CDR3 in amino acids: CASSPITGSEQYF. The DNA for the CDR3 is TGTGCCAGCTCACCAATAACAGGGAGCGAGCAGTACTTC. Drawing the rest from reference TRBV18 and TRBJ2-7, the complete variable domain is NAGVMQNPRHLVRRRGQEARLRCSPMKGHSHVYWYRQLPEEGLKFMVYLQKENIIDESGMPKERFSAEFPKEGPSILRIQQVVRGDSAAYFCASSPITGSEQYFGPGTRLTVT.